The 5 T cell receptor beta chains presented below share a single source sample, sequenced in a study of Ad26.COV2.S vaccination and SARS-CoV-2 variants. Clones were sequenced by immunoSEQ multiplex PCR, and TCRdb holds only the in-frame ones, with some missing. The sample lists a few hundred thousand clones, more than 75% seen once, with roughly 3.2% in the top ten. The treatment denotes: approximately 18 received Ad26.COV2.S at low or high dose, single or two shots; roughly five received placebo; per-sample allocation not given. Samples were taken on day 63 after the first vaccine or placebo injection. Sequencing was performed on peripheral blood, taken in a trial of Ad26.COV2.S vaccine versus placebo. Every receptor here comes from a person between 18 and 60 years old who received the Ad26.COV2.S COVID-19 vaccine or a placebo.

The rearrangement joins TRBV15 to TRBJ1-2; D gene uncertain. This CDR3 comprises 15 residues. The germline CDR1 and CDR2 sequences are LNHNV and YYDKDF (reference sequence). V lost 5 bases to trimming and J lost 7 bases, with 20 bases between them. As DNA, the CDR3 is TGTGCCACCAGCCCCCGCCTGGAGGGTATAAGTGGCTACACCTTC. Translating gives CATSPRLEGISGYTF.

This chain joins TRBV19 and TRBJ1-4; the D is unclear. V was pared by 4 bases and J by 7 bases, with 13 bases between. CDR1 and CDR2 (germline): LNHDA, SQIVND (reference sequence). The CDR3 has 14 amino acids. CDR3 DNA: TGTGCCAGTAGTAGAAGAGACGTGAGTGAAAAACTGTTTTTT. Protein sequence: CASSRRDVSEKLFF.

The chain is built from TRBV19 and TRBJ1-1; 8 nucleotides agree with TRBD1. Germline V gives CDR1 LNHDA, CDR2 SQIVND (reference sequence). The CDR3 runs 18 residues. Losses at the gene ends were 6 bases for V and 2 bases for J; bases not matched to a gene: 17. The CDR3 loop reads CASRWKSGPGGSNTEAFF. The CDR3 nucleotides read TGTGCCAGTAGGTGGAAGTCTGGGCCAGGGGGCAGCAACACTGAAGCTTTCTTT.

The V and J genes are TRBV5-6 and TRBJ2-3; no clear D. Trimming cost V 0 bases and J 2 bases, with 10 bases left between them. Germline-derived CDR1 and CDR2 are SGHDT and YYEEEE. CDR3 length: 15 residues. The CDR3: CASSLVLQPTDTQYF. The CDR3 coding sequence is TGTGCCAGCAGCTTGGTACTTCAGCCCACAGATACGCAGTATTTT. Looking up the rest from reference TRBV5-6 and TRBJ2-3 gives the full variable domain: DAGVTQSPTHLIKTRGQQVTLRCSPKSGHDTVSWYQQALGQGPQFIFQYYEEEERQRGNFPDRFSGHQFPNYSSELNVNALLLGDSALYLCASSLVLQPTDTQYFGPGTRLTVL.

The V and J genes are TRBV30 and TRBJ2-7; a possible D gene is TRBD2 (8 bases). Looked up from germline, CDR1 is GTSNPN and CDR2 is SVGIG (reference sequence). The CDR3 contains 14 residues. Trimming removed 6 bases at V and 3 bases at J, with 18 bases between. The CDR3 coding sequence is TGTGCCTGCCTCCGGGAGGGGGCACGCTACGAGCAGTACTTC. Translation gives CACLREGARYEQYF.